These 19 T cell receptor beta chains were all obtained from the same sample, sequenced in a study of CD8+ T cells in alopecia areata. It was cDNA, reverse transcribed from extracted RNA, that served as the sequencing template. Assay: immunoSEQ multiplex PCR; the TCRdb copy retains only in-frame clones and omits some. Seen here are roughly 250,000 clones, approximately 61% observed once, and the top ten hold 1.2%. The input for sequencing was CD4+ T cells sorted from blood, taken at week 0. The source is a human donor with alopecia areata.

This clone was seen only once. This chain connects TRBV5-1 to TRBJ1-4; possible D gene TRBD1, 5 bases. This CDR3 spans 15 amino acids. V was clipped by 3 bases and J by 10 bases, with 19 bases between them. In germline, CDR1 is SGHRS, CDR2 YFSETQ. The CDR3 nucleotides are TGCGCCAGCAGCTCGACAGAACCCGCCGAGGGAAAACTGTTTTTT. Amino acid sequence: CASSSTEPAEGKLFF.

A few counts support this clone. CDR3 sequence reads: CASSPDGVNTEAFF. CDR3 in DNA: TGTGCCAGCAGTCCGGACGGAGTGAACACTGAAGCTTTCTTT. The chain carries TRBV6-6 and TRBJ1-1; the D is unclear. With 5 bases removed from V and 0 bases from J, the gap between germline ends came to 10 bases. The germline V gene has CDR1 MNHNY and CDR2 SVGAGI (reference sequence). The CDR3 length is 14 residues.

The count of this clone is one. The rearrangement joins TRBV27 to TRBJ2-1, with 11 bases aligning to TRBD2. Trimming took 2 bases from V and 5 from J; bases not matched to a gene: 5. The germline CDR1 and CDR2 sequences are MNHEY and SMNVEV (reference sequence). The CDR3 has 16 residues. The CDR3 DNA is TGTGCCAGCAGTTTACTAGCGGGGGGAGCTAACAATGAGCAGTTCTTC. Protein: CASSLLAGGANNEQFF.

The gene calls are TRBV4-1 and TRBJ1-6, with 7 bases identical to TRBD1. This CDR3 region has 13 residues. Germline-derived CDR1 and CDR2 are MGHRA and YSYEKL. Losses at the gene ends were 5 bases for V and 10 bases for J; bases not matched to a gene: 5. CDR3 in amino acids: CASSGVRGSPLHF. CDR3 coding DNA: TGCGCCAGCAGCGGTGTCAGGGGGTCACCCCTCCACTTT.

This chain joins TRBV9 and TRBJ1-5; tentatively, D is TRBD1 (5 bases). This CDR3 has 13 residues. Trimming cost V 4 bases and J 4 bases, with 9 bases left between them. The germline gives CDR1 SGDLS, CDR2 YYNGEE. The CDR3: CASSRGGNQPQHF. The CDR3 DNA follows: TGTGCCAGCAGCAGGGGAGGTAATCAGCCCCAGCATTTT.

This clone was detected only once. The chain couples TRBV4-2 to TRBJ2-1; 8 positions match TRBD2. The length of the CDR3 is 15 residues. Germline V CDR1 and CDR2: LGHNA, YNFKEQ. The trim removed 1 base at V and 4 bases at J, leaving 3 bases unmatched. CDR3 nucleotides: TGTGCCAGCAGCCAAGTCGGGGGGGCTTACAATGAGCAGTTCTTC. This encodes CASSQVGGAYNEQFF.

The chain recombines TRBV4-1 with TRBJ2-7; TRBD1 aligns across 8 bases. Germline CDR1 is MGHRA and CDR2 is YSYEKL. Trimming removed 4 bases from V and 2 bases from J; junction bases left unmatched: 7. This CDR3 spans 15 amino acids. The CDR3 here is CASSPRTGITYEQYF. The DNA for the CDR3 is TGCGCCAGCAGCCCCCGGACAGGGATCACCTACGAGCAGTACTTC.

This sequence joins TRBV20-1 and TRBJ2-5; no definite D call. Germline assignment: CDR1 DFQATT and CDR2 SNEGSKA (reference sequence). The CDR3 is made up of 10 amino acids. The V gene lost 3 bases and the J gene lost 5 bases, with 4 bases spanning the gap. In nucleotides, the CDR3 is TGCAGTGCTAGCACGGAGACCCAGTACTTC. Its translation: CSASTETQYF.

The J gene is TRBJ1-4, the V gene TRBV29-1; weak D call: TRBD1 (5 bases). V lost 3 bases and J 3 bases, leaving 14 bases between the germline ends. CDR3 length: 15 amino acids. The germline CDR1 and CDR2 sequences are SQVTM and ANQGSEA. The CDR3 DNA reads as TGCAGCGTTGATGGCGGGGGAGGCGCTAATGAAAAACTGTTTTTT. Protein product: CSVDGGGGANEKLFF.

V and J are TRBV20-1 and TRBJ2-5, with TRBD1 as a possible D gene (5 bases). CDR1 is DFQATT, CDR2 SNEGSKA, per germline (reference sequence). The CDR3 totals 11 residues. The CDR3 here is CRVLQEPLQYF. CDR3 bases: TGCAGAGTCCTACAGGAACCGCTCCAGTACTTC.

V usage is TRBV2 and J usage is TRBJ2-5, with 9 bases aligning to TRBD1. Germline V gene lookup returns CDR1 SNHLY and CDR2 FYNNEI. This CDR3 region has 15 residues. V dropped 5 bases and J dropped 5; count of bases not matched to a gene: 9. CDR3 bases: TGTGCCAGCAGTCTGGGACAGGGAGGTACGGAGACCCAGTACTTC. It specifies CASSLGQGGTETQYF.

V is TRBV4-3 and J is TRBJ1-1, with D maybe TRBD1 (5 bases). The germline V and J ends were trimmed by 1 base and 2 bases, with 14 bases remaining between them. CDR3 size: 16 residues. The V gene's germline CDR1 is LGHNA and CDR2 YSLEER. The CDR3 DNA reads as TGCGCCAGCAGCCAAGGGGCAGCCGGGGGAAACACTGAAGCTTTCTTT. Translating it yields CASSQGAAGGNTEAFF.

The chain combines TRBV4-3 with TRBJ1-3; D is unclear. Germline CDR1 reads LGHNA; CDR2 reads YSLEER. V was cut by 1 base and J by 2 bases, with 15 bases left in between. CDR3 length: 17 residues. The CDR3 sequence is CASSQGRTVTTGNTIYF. The CDR3 coding sequence is TGCGCCAGCAGCCAAGGGAGAACAGTGACGACTGGAAACACCATATATTTT.

The rearrangement uses TRBV29-1 and TRBJ2-1; D is possibly TRBD1 or TRBD2 (6 bases each). The CDR3 has 16 residues. The germline V gene encodes CDR1 SQVTM and CDR2 ANQGSEA. V dropped 8 bases and J dropped 4 bases, with 24 bases sitting between them. The CDR3 protein is CSTTRRGAVRYNEQFF. DNA of the CDR3: TGCAGCACTACAAGAAGGGGGGCGGTCCGGTACAATGAGCAGTTCTTC.

The CDR3 sequence is CASSPFGNEQFF. The CDR3 DNA reads TGTGCCAGCAGTCCCTTCGGCAATGAGCAGTTCTTC. The genes are TRBV6-5 and TRBJ2-1; D is undetermined. Between the trimmed V and J ends, which lost 5 bases and 6 bases, there was a span of 8 bases. This CDR3 contains 12 residues. CDR1 MNHEY and CDR2 SVGAGI come from the germline V gene.

The V and J genes are TRBV7-3 and TRBJ2-2; D remains ambiguous. This CDR3 contains 14 residues. Trimming removed 1 base at V and 5 bases at J, with 8 bases between. CDR1 and CDR2 from the germline V gene are SGHTA and FQGTGA. CDR3 coding DNA: TGTGCCAGCAGCTTAAGCTTTGGGACCGGGGAGCTGTTTTTT. Amino acid sequence: CASSLSFGTGELFF.

The V gene is TRBV5-1, the J gene TRBJ2-7, with TRBD1 as a possible D gene (6 bases). The CDR3 contains 15 residues. The ends were cut back, 4 bases at V and 2 bases at J, with 16 bases in the middle. CDR1 is SGHRS and CDR2 is YFSETQ in the germline V gene. This CDR3 reads CASSPDGRGTYEQYF. CDR3 in DNA: TGCGCCAGCAGCCCGGACGGCAGGGGAACCTACGAGCAGTACTTC.

This clone occurred a few times. The J gene is TRBJ2-5, the V gene TRBV29-1; weak D call: TRBD2 (6 bases). Deletions cut 6 bases from V and 5 bases from J, with 19 bases between. Germline V lookup: CDR1 SQVTM, CDR2 ANQGSEA. The CDR3 runs 14 residues. CDR3 in amino acids: CSVLARVGGETQYF. The CDR3 coding sequence is TGCAGCGTCCTAGCGAGAGTGGGCGGGGAGACCCAGTACTTC.

The genes are TRBV27 and TRBJ2-1; TRBD1 is a possible D gene (5 bases). The V gene's germline CDR1 is MNHEY and CDR2 SMNVEV (reference sequence). The CDR3 sequence is 16 residues long. Trimming left V 1 base short and J 5 bases short, with 15 bases between. CDR3 residues: CASSLLRGAGDNEQFF. For the CDR3, the DNA is TGTGCCAGCAGTTTATTAAGGGGCGCCGGTGACAATGAGCAGTTCTTC.